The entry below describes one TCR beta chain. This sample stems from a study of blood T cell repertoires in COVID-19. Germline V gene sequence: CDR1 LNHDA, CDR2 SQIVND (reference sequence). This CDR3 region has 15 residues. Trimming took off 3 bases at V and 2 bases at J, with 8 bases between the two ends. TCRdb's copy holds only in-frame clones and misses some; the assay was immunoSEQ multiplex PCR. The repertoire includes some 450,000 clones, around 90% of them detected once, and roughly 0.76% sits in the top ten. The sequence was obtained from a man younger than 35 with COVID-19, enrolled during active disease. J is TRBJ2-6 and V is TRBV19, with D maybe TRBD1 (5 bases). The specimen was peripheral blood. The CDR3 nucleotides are TGTGCCAGTAGTATTTCAGGGACTGGGGCCAACGTCCTGACTTTC. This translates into CASSISGTGANVLTF. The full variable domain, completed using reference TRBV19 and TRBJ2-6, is DGGITQSPKYLFRKEGQNVTLSCEQNLNHDAMYWYRQDPGQGLRLIYYSQIVNDFQKGDIAEGYSVSREKKESFPLTVTSAQKNPTAFYLCASSISGTGANVLTFGAGSRLTVL.